This TCR beta chain was observed in a study of chemoradiotherapy in HPV16-positive cancers. For this clone: Antigen specificity is unknown.

V dropped 1 base and J dropped 2 bases, with 9 bases sitting between them. Germline CDR1 is LGHNA and CDR2 is YNFKEQ. This CDR3 comprises 14 residues. Study-level findings and limits: HPV-specific T cells were functionally defined from only a couple of HPV16-positive patients. Candidate HPV-specific clones and E7-related TCR motifs grew in tumor during treatment. HPV-responsive T-cell expansion during chemoradiotherapy was linked to improved recurrence-free survival in HPV16-positive patients.

Repertoires were sampled repeatedly during chemoradiotherapy. Profiling relied on immunoSEQ multiplex PCR, and the TCRdb table lists in-frame clones only, not all of them. In the table there are about 6,000 clones, roughly four fifths of which are singletons. This sample was taken from a patient who underwent chemoradiotherapy. The gene calls are TRBV4-2 and TRBJ2-7; tentatively, D is TRBD1 (5 bases). The sequence came from a human donor with HPV-associated anogenital cancer. The CDR3 loop is CASSQGTGPYEQYF. CDR3 sequence (DNA): TGTGCCAGCAGCCAAGGAACAGGTCCCTACGAGCAGTACTTC.